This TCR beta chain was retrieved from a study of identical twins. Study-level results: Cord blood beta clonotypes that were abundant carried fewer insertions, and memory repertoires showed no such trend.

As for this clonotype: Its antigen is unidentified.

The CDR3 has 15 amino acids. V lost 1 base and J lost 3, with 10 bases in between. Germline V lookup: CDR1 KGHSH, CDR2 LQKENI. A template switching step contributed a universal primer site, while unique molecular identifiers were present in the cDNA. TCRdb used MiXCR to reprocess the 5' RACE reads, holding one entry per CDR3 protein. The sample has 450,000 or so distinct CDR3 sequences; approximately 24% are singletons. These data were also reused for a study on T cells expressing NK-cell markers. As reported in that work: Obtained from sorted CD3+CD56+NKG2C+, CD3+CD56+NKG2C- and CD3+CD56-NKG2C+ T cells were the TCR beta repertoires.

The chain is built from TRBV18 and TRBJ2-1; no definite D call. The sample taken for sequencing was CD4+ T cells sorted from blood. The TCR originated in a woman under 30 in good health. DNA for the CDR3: TGTGCCAGCTCACCACAAACAGAATTCTACAATGAGCAGTTCTTC. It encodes CASSPQTEFYNEQFF.